This TCR beta chain was captured by sequencing in a study of Ad26.COV2.S vaccination and SARS-CoV-2 variants. The treatment is: 19 received Ad26.COV2.S at low or high dose, single or two shots; a few received placebo; per-sample allocation not given. Day 63 following the first vaccine or placebo injection was when the samples were taken. Profiling relied on immunoSEQ multiplex PCR, and the TCRdb table lists in-frame clones only, not all of them. The repertoire has approximately 360,000 clones, around 82% of them found once; the top ten carry around 7.3%. V dropped 3 bases and J dropped 8; count of bases not matched to a gene: 6. The length of the CDR3 is 15 residues. Germline loops: CDR1 SEHNR, CDR2 FQNEAQ (reference sequence).

The sequence was collected from a person between 18 and 65 years old who received the Ad26.COV2.S COVID-19 vaccine or a placebo. The rearrangement links TRBV7-9 to TRBJ1-4, with 10 bases aligning to TRBD1. This specimen was peripheral blood, taken in a trial of Ad26.COV2.S vaccine versus placebo. The CDR3 DNA follows: TGTGCCAGCAGCTTTCGGACAGGGGGAGGGGAAAAACTGTTTTTT. Translated: CASSFRTGGGEKLFF.